This TCR beta chain was identified during a study of blood T cell repertoires in COVID-19. About the research overall: Acute-phase and convalescent COVID-19 samples originated in the United States, Italy and Spain. The analysed material was cDNA or gDNA that came from T cells, B-cell-depleted T cells, or PBMCs.

Original analysis: It was from reference gene primer amplification that nucleated cell counts were estimated. Here immunoSEQ multiplex PCR was the method, and the copy in TCRdb shows in-frame clones only, minus some. V and J calls and clone size are copied from that table; D and trimming were computed from the DNA. The repertoire has about 300,000 clones, more than 70% of them found once; the top ten carry 1.2%. CDR3 length: 14 residues. The germline V and J ends were trimmed by 2 bases and 2 bases, with 10 bases remaining between them. Germline values: CDR1 SGHRS, CDR2 YFSETQ. The chain is built from TRBV5-1 and TRBJ2-5; TRBD2 might be the D (6 bases). This TCR came from a woman aged 45-65 years with acute or convalescent COVID-19. The sample comprised peripheral blood. CDR3 DNA: TGCGCCAGCAGCTTCGTAGCGGATCAAGAGACCCAGTACTTC. Translation gives CASSFVADQETQYF.